Listed here are 27 T cell receptor beta chains from one sample, sequenced in a study of long-term antiretroviral therapy in people with HIV. A v3.0 immunoSEQ assay was performed at survey level. TCRdb's copy holds only in-frame clones and misses some; the assay was immunoSEQ multiplex PCR. The sample has 30,000 to 40,000 clones; 75% to 90% are singletons. The sample in question was unsorted PBMCs, obtained just before starting antiretroviral therapy. All receptors come from a woman between 18 and 29 years old with HIV.

This chain connects TRBV5-5 to TRBJ2-7; D gene ambiguous. Germline CDR1 is SGHKS and CDR2 is YYEKEE (reference sequence). This CDR3 has 14 amino acids. Deletions cut 4 bases from V and 3 bases from J, with 14 bases between. The CDR3 coding sequence is TGTGCCAGCAGCCTCCTCACGACGGTCTACGAGCAGTACTTC. Its protein product is CASSLLTTVYEQYF.

This clone showed up just a few times. This chain links TRBV15 with TRBJ2-5, with D possibly matching TRBD1 (7 bases). This CDR3 has 12 amino acids. Per the germline V gene, CDR1 is LNHNV and CDR2 is YYDKDF (reference sequence). The germline V and J ends were trimmed by 7 bases and 7 bases, with 13 bases remaining between them. The CDR3 sequence is CATTSGGGTQYF. Written as DNA, the CDR3 is TGTGCCACCACGTCAGGGGGAGGGACCCAGTACTTC.

The chain has TRBV4-2 and TRBJ1-2; D unclear. The V gene lost 1 base and the J gene lost 4 bases, with 13 bases spanning the gap. From germline, CDR1 is LGHNA and CDR2 YNFKEQ. The CDR3 spans 15 residues. CDR3 sequence (DNA): TGTGCCAGCAGCCAAGTTAGACCCTGGGGCTATGGCTACACCTTC. Protein: CASSQVRPWGYGYTF.

The J gene is TRBJ1-5, the V gene TRBV5-1, with TRBD1 matching over 9 bases. The germline gives CDR1 SGHRS, CDR2 YFSETQ. V shed 4 bases and J 6 bases; nucleotides not matched to a gene: 2. The CDR3 sequence is 13 residues long. CDR3 sequence: CASSLQGAQPQHF. The CDR3 region has the DNA TGCGCCAGCAGCCTACAGGGGGCTCAGCCCCAGCATTTT.

The chain is built from TRBV4-3 and TRBJ2-2, with a tentative D call TRBD2 (6 bases). This CDR3 region has 17 residues. Germline loops: CDR1 LGHNA, CDR2 YSLEER. Trimming removed 1 base at V and 5 bases at J, with 17 bases between. This chain's CDR3 is CASSQVVDPGRTGELFF. The CDR3 nucleotides are TGCGCCAGCAGCCAAGTAGTTGACCCAGGGAGGACCGGGGAGCTGTTTTTT.

The chain employs TRBV25-1 and TRBJ2-7, with TRBD1 matching 7 bases. The germline CDR1 and CDR2 sequences are MGHDK and SYGVNS. The CDR3 runs 14 residues. Trimming took 3 bases from V and 9 from J; bases not matched to a gene: 11. The CDR3 loop reads CASSESQGSSAQYF. CDR3 DNA sequence: TGTGCCAGCAGTGAGTCACAGGGGAGTTCGGCGCAGTACTTC.

This clone was counted once. The chain employs TRBV5-6 and TRBJ1-6; D unclear. The CDR3 consists of 13 residues. Germline V lookup: CDR1 SGHDT, CDR2 YYEEEE. V gave up 1 base and J gave up 7 bases, with 6 bases separating them. CDR3 protein: CASSLKWNSPLHF. CDR3 sequence (DNA): TGTGCCAGCAGCTTGAAATGGAATTCACCCCTCCACTTT.

V gene TRBV28 combines with J gene TRBJ1-4; D not certain. Per germline, CDR1 MDHEN and CDR2 SYDVKM. The CDR3 is made up of 11 amino acids. V was clipped by 6 bases and J by 8 bases, with 7 bases between them. The CDR3 region has the DNA TGTGCCAGCAGGTTAGGGGAAAAACTGTTTTTT. As protein: CASRLGEKLFF.

The chain recombines TRBV7-2 with TRBJ2-5, with D hard to call. The CDR3 extends over 13 amino acids. Germline-derived CDR1 and CDR2 are SGHTA and FQGNSA. V lost 0 bases to trimming and J lost 1 base, with 3 bases between them. CDR3: CASSLAAQETQYF. In DNA form, the CDR3 reads TGTGCCAGCAGCTTAGCGGCCCAAGAGACCCAGTACTTC.

The V and J genes are TRBV29-1 and TRBJ1-2; possible D gene TRBD1, 5 bases. CDR1 and CDR2 from the germline V gene are SQVTM and ANQGSEA. The CDR3 loop spans 13 amino acids. Trimming shortened V by 3 bases and J by 6 bases, and 14 bases separated the two germline ends. This chain's CDR3 is CSVDYARGHGYTF. CDR3 DNA sequence: TGCAGCGTTGACTACGCCCGGGGCCATGGCTACACCTTC.

This clone was counted a few times. V gene TRBV19 combines with J gene TRBJ1-2; 10 nucleotides line up with TRBD1. Germline loops: CDR1 LNHDA, CDR2 SQIVND (reference sequence). CDR3 length: 13 residues. V was clipped by 7 bases and J by 8 bases; unmatched bases: 7. Written as DNA, the CDR3 is TGTGCCAGTAACCCAGACAGGGGGCAAGGCTACACCTTC. This codes for CASNPDRGQGYTF.

The chain couples TRBV11-1 to TRBJ2-7; no reliable D call. The germline V gene encodes CDR1 SGHAT and CDR2 FQDESV (reference sequence). The ends were cut back, 1 base at V and 5 bases at J, with 12 bases in the middle. The CDR3 is 14 amino acids. The CDR3 sequence is CASSLGRSLHEQYF. CDR3 DNA sequence: TGTGCCAGCAGCTTAGGGCGCAGCCTCCACGAGCAGTACTTC.

The chain combines TRBV2 with TRBJ1-3; D perhaps matches TRBD1 (5 bases). The CDR3 runs to 15 residues. V was clipped by 4 bases and J by 2 bases, with 12 bases between them. From germline, CDR1 is SNHLY and CDR2 FYNNEI. CDR3 in amino acids: CASSVGSRAGNTIYF. In DNA, the CDR3 is TGTGCCAGCAGTGTGGGGAGCAGGGCTGGAAACACCATATATTTT.

The genes are TRBV6-4 and TRBJ2-6, with D tentatively TRBD2 (5 bases). The CDR3 loop spans 16 amino acids. Germline lookup yields CDR1 MRHNA and CDR2 SNTAGT. V lost 3 bases to trimming and J lost 0 bases, with 9 bases between them. The CDR3 region has the DNA TGTGCCAGCAGTGATGAGGGCGGCTCTGGGGCCAACGTCCTGACTTTC. Translating it yields CASSDEGGSGANVLTF.

The rearrangement links TRBV7-2 to TRBJ2-7; no clear D. Germline loops: CDR1 SGHTA, CDR2 FQGNSA. The ends were cut back, 4 bases at V and 3 bases at J, with 10 bases in the middle. The CDR3 loop spans 13 amino acids. CDR3 sequence (DNA): TGTGCCAGCAGCTCCGGGCCAAACTACGAGCAGTACTTC. Its protein product is CASSSGPNYEQYF.

The rearrangement joins TRBV27 to TRBJ2-7; 12 nucleotides align to TRBD2. V lost 5 bases to trimming and J lost 3 bases; unmatched junction nucleotides: 8. Germline assignment: CDR1 MNHEY and CDR2 SMNVEV (reference sequence). The CDR3 covers 16 residues. CDR3 bases: TGTGCCAGCAGTCACAGAACTAGCGGGAGGCTCTACGAGCAGTACTTC. This encodes CASSHRTSGRLYEQYF.

This CDR3 reads CASSPGQGLNQPQHF. DNA for the CDR3: TGTGCCAGCAGCCCCGGACAGGGACTCAATCAGCCCCAGCATTTT. The genes are TRBV7-6 and TRBJ1-5; 8 positions match TRBD1. CDR3 size: 15 residues. Germline V gives CDR1 SGHVS, CDR2 FNYEAQ. V lost 5 bases, J lost 3 bases, and 6 bases stayed unmatched.

The chain couples TRBV5-6 to TRBJ2-2; D is unclear. This CDR3 comprises 17 residues. The germline CDR1 and CDR2 sequences are SGHDT and YYEEEE. V gave up 0 bases and J gave up 0 bases, with 12 bases separating them. The CDR3 bases are TGTGCCAGCAGCTTGGCGTTCGGCGTGTCGAACACCGGGGAGCTGTTTTTT. It translates to CASSLAFGVSNTGELFF.

This chain joins TRBV10-2 and TRBJ2-1; TRBD2 matches 14 bases. Germline CDR1 WSHSY, CDR2 SAAADI. The CDR3 sequence is 18 residues long. V lost 2 bases to trimming and J lost 3 bases; unmatched junction nucleotides: 6. The CDR3 DNA sequence: TGCGCCAGCAGTGAGGCATGGACTAGCGGGAGGATCTACAATGAGCAGTTCTTC. This translates into CASSEAWTSGRIYNEQFF.

This clone was detected once. This sequence joins TRBV4-3 and TRBJ2-7; possible D gene TRBD2, 7 bases. V was trimmed by 0 bases and J by 2 bases, leaving 11 bases between them. Germline loops: CDR1 LGHNA, CDR2 YSLEER. The CDR3 is 15 amino acids. The CDR3 is CASSQDRGGAYEQYF. The DNA of the CDR3 is TGCGCCAGCAGCCAAGATAGGGGGGGCGCCTACGAGCAGTACTTC.

This chain links TRBV5-1 with TRBJ1-2, with unresolved D. Germline values: CDR1 SGHRS, CDR2 YFSETQ. The CDR3 is 14 amino acids. Between the trimmed V and J ends, which lost 7 bases and 1 base, there was a span of 14 bases. Here the CDR3 reads CASSPEKDNYGYTF. For the CDR3, the DNA is TGCGCCAGCTCGCCGGAGAAGGATAACTATGGCTACACCTTC.

This clone appeared once. V and J are TRBV27 and TRBJ2-1; TRBD1 aligns across 9 bases. The germline gives CDR1 MNHEY, CDR2 SMNVEV (reference sequence). This CDR3 has 15 residues. Trimming removed 2 bases from V and 3 bases from J; junction bases left unmatched: 2. The CDR3 sequence: CASSLLTGGYNEQFF. CDR3 DNA sequence: TGTGCCAGCAGTTTACTGACAGGGGGCTACAATGAGCAGTTCTTC.

This clone was seen a handful of times. The gene calls are TRBV5-4 and TRBJ2-7, with 9 positions matching TRBD2. Germline assignment: CDR1 SGHNT and CDR2 YYREEE (reference sequence). Trimming at V came to 2 bases and at J to 0 bases, leaving 9 bases not matched to a gene. The CDR3 length is 17 residues. The CDR3: CASSFTRSGSSSYEQYF. CDR3 nucleotides: TGTGCCAGCAGCTTCACCCGTAGCGGGAGTAGCTCCTACGAGCAGTACTTC. The entire variable domain, with the rest obtained from reference TRBV5-4 and TRBJ2-7, is as follows: ETGVTQSPTHLIKTRGQQVTLRCSSQSGHNTVSWYQQALGQGPQFIFQYYREEENGRGNFPPRFSGLQFPNYSSELNVNALELDDSALYLCASSFTRSGSSSYEQYFGPGTRLTVT.

The chain has TRBV7-8 and TRBJ2-7, with TRBD1 matching 9 bases. CDR1 SGHVS and CDR2 FQNEAQ come from the germline V gene. This CDR3 is built from 12 residues. The junction had 4 bases not matched to a gene; V was cut back by 5 bases and J by 8 bases. Written as DNA, the CDR3 is TGTGCCAGCAGCCGGGACAGGGACAAGCAGTACTTC. Translating it yields CASSRDRDKQYF. Combining the CDR3 with reference TRBV7-8 and TRBJ2-7 gives the whole variable domain GAGVSQSPRYKVAKRGQDVALRCDPISGHVSLFWYQQALGQGPEFLTYFQNEAQLDKSGLPSDRFFAERPEGSVSTLKIQRTQQEDSAVYLCASSRDRDKQYFGPGTRLTVT.

The chain carries TRBV5-6 and TRBJ1-4; 11 nucleotides match TRBD1. Germline CDR1 and CDR2: SGHDT and YYEEEE. V lost 3 bases to trimming and J lost 6 bases; unmatched junction nucleotides: 10. CDR3 length equals 17 residues. CDR3 amino acids: CASSWRDRGAVDEKLFF. CDR3 in DNA: TGTGCCAGCAGCTGGAGGGACAGGGGGGCAGTGGATGAAAAACTGTTTTTT.

The V gene is TRBV27, the J gene TRBJ2-7; 7 positions agree with TRBD2. V lost 8 bases to trimming and J lost 6 bases; unmatched junction nucleotides: 7. Germline CDR1 MNHEY, CDR2 SMNVEV (reference sequence). The CDR3 has 12 residues. For the CDR3, the DNA is TGTGCCAGCCGGCGCGGGAGTCTCGAGCAGTACTTC. This sequence encodes CASRRGSLEQYF.

The rearrangement links TRBV19 to TRBJ1-4; D is ambiguous. V lost 5 bases and J lost 0, with 10 bases in between. Per the germline V gene, CDR1 is LNHDA and CDR2 is SQIVND (reference sequence). CDR3 length: 15 amino acids. DNA of the CDR3: TGTGCCAGTAGTCGAAGACGGACAACTAATGAAAAACTGTTTTTT. Translating it yields CASSRRRTTNEKLFF.